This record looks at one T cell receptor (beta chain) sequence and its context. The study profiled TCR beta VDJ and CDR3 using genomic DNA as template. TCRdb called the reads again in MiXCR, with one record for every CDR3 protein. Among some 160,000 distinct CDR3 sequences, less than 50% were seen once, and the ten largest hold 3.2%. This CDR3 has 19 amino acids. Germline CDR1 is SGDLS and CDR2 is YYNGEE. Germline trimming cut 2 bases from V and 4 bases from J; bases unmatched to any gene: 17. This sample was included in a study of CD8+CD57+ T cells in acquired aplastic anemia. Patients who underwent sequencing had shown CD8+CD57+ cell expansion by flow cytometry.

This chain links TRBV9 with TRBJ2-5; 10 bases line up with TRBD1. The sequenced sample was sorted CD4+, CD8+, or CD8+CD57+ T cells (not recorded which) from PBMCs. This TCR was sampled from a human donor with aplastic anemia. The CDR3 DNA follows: TGTGCCAGCAGCGTCGGGGATACCCCGGGACAGGGGATGGGAGAGACCCAGTACTTC. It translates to CASSVGDTPGQGMGETQYF.